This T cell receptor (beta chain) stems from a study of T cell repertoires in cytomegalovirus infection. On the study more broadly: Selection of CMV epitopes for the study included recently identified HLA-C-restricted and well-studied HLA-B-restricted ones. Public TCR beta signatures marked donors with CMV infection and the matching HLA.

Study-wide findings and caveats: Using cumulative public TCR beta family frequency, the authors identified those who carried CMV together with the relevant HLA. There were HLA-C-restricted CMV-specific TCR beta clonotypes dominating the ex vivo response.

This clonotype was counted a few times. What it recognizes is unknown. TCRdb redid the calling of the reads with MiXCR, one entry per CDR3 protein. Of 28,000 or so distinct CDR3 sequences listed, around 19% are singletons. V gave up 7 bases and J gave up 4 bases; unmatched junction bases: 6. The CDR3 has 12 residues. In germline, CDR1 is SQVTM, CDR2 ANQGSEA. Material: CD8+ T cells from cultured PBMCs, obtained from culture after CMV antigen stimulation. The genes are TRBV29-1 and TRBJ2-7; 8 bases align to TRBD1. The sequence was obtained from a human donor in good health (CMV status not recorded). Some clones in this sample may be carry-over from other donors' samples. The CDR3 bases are TGCAGCGCCGGACAGGGAAAATACGAGCAGTACTTC. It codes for CSAGQGKYEQYF.